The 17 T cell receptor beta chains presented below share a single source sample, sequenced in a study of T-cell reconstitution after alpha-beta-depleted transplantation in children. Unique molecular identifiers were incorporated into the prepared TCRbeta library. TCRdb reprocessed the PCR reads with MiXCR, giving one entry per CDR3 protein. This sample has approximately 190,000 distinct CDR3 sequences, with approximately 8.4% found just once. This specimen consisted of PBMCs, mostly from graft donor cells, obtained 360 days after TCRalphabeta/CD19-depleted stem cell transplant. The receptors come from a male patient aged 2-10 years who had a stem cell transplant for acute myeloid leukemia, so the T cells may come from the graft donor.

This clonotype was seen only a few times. For the CDR3, the DNA is TGTGCCAGCAGTGATTCGCGTGAGCAGTTCTTC. It is translated as CASSDSREQFF. This chain links TRBV25-1 with TRBJ2-1; D gene uncertain. The CDR3 runs to 11 residues. V gave up 3 bases and J gave up 9 bases, with 6 bases separating them. Per germline, CDR1 MGHDK and CDR2 SYGVNS.

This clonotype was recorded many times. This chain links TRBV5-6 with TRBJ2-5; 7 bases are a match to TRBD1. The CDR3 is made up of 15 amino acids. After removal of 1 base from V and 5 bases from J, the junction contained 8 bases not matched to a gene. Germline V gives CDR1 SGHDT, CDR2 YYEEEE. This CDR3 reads CASSLQRQGWETQYF. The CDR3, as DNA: TGTGCCAGCAGCTTGCAAAGACAGGGTTGGGAGACCCAGTACTTC.

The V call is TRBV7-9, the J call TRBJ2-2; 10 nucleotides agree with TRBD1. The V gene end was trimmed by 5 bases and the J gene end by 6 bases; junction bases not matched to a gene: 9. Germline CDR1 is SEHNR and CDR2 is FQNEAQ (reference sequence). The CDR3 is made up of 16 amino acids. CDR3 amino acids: CASSRPGTGDAGELFF. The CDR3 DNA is TGTGCCAGCAGCCGTCCCGGGACAGGGGATGCCGGGGAGCTGTTTTTT. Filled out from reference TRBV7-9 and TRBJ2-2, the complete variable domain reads DTGVSQNPRHKITKRGQNVTFRCDPISEHNRLYWYRQTLGQGPEFLTYFQNEAQLEKSRLLSDRFSAERPKGSFSTLEIQRTEQGDSAMYLCASSRPGTGDAGELFFGEGSRLTVL.

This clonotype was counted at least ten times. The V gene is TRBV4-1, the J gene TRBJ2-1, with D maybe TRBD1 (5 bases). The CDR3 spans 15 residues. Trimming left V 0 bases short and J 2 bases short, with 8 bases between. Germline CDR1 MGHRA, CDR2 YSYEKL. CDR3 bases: TGCGCCAGCAGCCAAGATAGACAGACCTACAATGAGCAGTTCTTC. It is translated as CASSQDRQTYNEQFF.

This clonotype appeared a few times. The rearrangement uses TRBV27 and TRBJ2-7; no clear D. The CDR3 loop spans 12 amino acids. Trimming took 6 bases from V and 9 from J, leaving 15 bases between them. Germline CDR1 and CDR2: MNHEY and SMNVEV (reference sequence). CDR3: CASSWASRGQYF. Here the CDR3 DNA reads TGTGCCAGCAGCTGGGCGTCTAGAGGGCAGTACTTC.

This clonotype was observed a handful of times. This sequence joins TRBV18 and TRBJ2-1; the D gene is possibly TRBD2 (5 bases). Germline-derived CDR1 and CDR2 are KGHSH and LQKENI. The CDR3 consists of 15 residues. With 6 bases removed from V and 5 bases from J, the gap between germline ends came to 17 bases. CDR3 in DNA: TGTGCCAGCTCGGTTTCGAGAGGGCCCGACAATGAGCAGTTCTTC. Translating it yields CASSVSRGPDNEQFF.

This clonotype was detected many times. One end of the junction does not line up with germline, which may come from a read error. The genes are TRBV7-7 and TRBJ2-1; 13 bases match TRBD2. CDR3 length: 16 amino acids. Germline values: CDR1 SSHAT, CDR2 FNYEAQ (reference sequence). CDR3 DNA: TGTGCTAGCAGCATAGGGGGACTAGCGGGACCTAATGAGCAGTTCTTC. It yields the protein CASSIGGLAGPNEQFF. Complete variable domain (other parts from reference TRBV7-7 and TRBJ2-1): GAGVSQSPRYKVTKRGQDVTLRCDPISSHATLYWYQQALGQGPEFLTYFNYEAQPDKSGLPSDRFSAERPEGSISTLTIQRTEQRDSAMYRCASSIGGLAGPNEQFFGPGTRLTVL.

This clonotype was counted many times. CDR3 loop: CSVEGTGNTGELFF. The CDR3 bases are TGCAGCGTTGAGGGGACAGGGAACACCGGGGAGCTGTTTTTT. V is TRBV29-1 and J is TRBJ2-2; 8 nucleotides agree with TRBD1. CDR1 is SQVTM and CDR2 is ANQGSEA in the germline V gene. This CDR3 region has 14 residues. The J segment lost 1 base and the V segment lost 3 bases, leaving 1 base of the junction unmatched.

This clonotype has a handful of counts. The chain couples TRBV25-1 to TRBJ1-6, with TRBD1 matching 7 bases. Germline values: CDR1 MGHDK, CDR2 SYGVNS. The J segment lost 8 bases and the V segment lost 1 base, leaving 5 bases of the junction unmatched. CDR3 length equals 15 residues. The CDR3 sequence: CASSESNRGHSPLHF. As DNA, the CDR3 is TGTGCCAGCAGTGAATCTAACAGGGGCCATTCACCCCTCCACTTT.

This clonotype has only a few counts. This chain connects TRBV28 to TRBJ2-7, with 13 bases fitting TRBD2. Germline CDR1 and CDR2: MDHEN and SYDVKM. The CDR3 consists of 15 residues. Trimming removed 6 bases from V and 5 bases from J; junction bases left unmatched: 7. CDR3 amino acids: CASRRGTSGNDEQYF. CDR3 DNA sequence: TGTGCCAGCAGACGAGGGACTAGCGGGAACGACGAGCAGTACTTC.

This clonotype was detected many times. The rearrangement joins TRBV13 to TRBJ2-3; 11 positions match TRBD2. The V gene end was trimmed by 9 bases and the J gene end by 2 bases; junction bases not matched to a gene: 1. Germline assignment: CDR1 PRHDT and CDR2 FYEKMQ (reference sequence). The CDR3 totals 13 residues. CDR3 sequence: CARTSGTTDTQYF. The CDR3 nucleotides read TGTGCCAGGACTAGCGGGACCACAGATACGCAGTATTTT. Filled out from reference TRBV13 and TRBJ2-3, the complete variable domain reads AAGVIQSPRHLIKEKRETATLKCYPIPRHDTVYWYQQGPGQDPQFLISFYEKMQSDKGSIPDRFSAQQFSDYHSELNMSSLELGDSALYFCARTSGTTDTQYFGPGTRLTVL.

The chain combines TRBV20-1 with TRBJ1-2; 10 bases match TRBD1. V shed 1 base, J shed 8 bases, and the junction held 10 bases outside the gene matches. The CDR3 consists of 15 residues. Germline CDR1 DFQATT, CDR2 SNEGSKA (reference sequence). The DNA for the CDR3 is TGCAGTGCTAGAGGTCTGACAGGGGGCGCGAGGGGCTACACCTTC. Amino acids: CSARGLTGGARGYTF.

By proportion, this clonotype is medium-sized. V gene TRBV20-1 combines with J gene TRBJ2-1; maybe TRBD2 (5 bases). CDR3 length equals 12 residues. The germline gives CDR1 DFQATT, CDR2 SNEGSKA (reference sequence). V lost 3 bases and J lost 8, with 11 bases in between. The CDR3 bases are TGCAGTGCTAGTAAAGGGCGGGATGAGCAGTTCTTC. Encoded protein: CSASKGRDEQFF.

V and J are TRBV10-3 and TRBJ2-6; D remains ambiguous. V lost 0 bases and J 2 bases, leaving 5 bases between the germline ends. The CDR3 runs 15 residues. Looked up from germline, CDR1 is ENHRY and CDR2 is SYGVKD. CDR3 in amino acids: CAISESTAGANVLTF. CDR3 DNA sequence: TGTGCCATCAGTGAGTCTACAGCTGGGGCCAACGTCCTGACTTTC.

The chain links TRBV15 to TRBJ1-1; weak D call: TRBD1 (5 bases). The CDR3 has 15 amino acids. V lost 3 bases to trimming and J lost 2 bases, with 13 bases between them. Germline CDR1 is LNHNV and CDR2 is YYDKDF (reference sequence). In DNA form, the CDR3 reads TGTGCCACCAGCAGCCAAAGACAGATTAACACTGAAGCTTTCTTT. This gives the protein CATSSQRQINTEAFF.

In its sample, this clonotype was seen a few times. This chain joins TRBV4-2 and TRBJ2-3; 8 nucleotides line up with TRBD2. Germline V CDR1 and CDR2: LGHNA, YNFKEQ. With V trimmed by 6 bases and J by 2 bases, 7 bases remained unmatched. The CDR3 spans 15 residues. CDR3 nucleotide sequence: TGTGCCAGCAGGCACACTAGCGGTTACACAGATACGCAGTATTTT. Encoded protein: CASRHTSGYTDTQYF.

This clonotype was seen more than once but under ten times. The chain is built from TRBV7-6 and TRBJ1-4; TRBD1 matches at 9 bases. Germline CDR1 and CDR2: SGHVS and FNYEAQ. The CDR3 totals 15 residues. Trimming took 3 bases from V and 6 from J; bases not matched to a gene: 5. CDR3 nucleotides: TGTGCCAGCAGCTTCCGGGACAGGGCCGATGAAAAACTGTTTTTT. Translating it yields CASSFRDRADEKLFF.